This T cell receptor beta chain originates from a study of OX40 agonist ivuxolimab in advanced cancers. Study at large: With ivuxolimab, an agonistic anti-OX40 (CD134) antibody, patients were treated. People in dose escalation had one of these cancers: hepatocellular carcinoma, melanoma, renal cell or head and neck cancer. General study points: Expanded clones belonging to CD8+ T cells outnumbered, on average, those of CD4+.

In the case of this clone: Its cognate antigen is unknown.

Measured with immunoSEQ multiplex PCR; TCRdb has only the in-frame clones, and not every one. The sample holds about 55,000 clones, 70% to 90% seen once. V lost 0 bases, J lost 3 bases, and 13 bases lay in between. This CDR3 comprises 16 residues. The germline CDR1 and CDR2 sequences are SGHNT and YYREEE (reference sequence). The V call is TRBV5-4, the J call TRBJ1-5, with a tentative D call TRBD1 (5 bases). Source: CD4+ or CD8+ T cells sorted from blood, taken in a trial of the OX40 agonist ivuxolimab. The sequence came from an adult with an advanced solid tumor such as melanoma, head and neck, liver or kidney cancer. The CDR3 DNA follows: TGTGCCAGCAGCTTGGGAGGGGCTAGCCTCAATCAGCCCCAGCATTTT. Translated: CASSLGGASLNQPQHF.